This TCR beta chain was identified during a study of CD8 T cells in ankylosing spondylitis. Study findings and constraints: Made up of about eight highly homologous variants, a TCR beta motif appeared characteristic of ankylosing spondylitis blood.

This clonotype was detected many times. Its cognate antigen is unknown. Via MiXCR, TCRdb re-called the 5' RACE reads, giving one row per CDR3 protein. The sample lists some 150,000 distinct CDR3 sequences; 9.5% to 12% were seen once. J gave up 2 bases and V 5 bases, and 4 bases lay outside the gene matches. This CDR3 is 15 amino acids long. Germline-derived CDR1 and CDR2 are DFQATT and SNEGSKA (reference sequence). The specimen sequenced was blood, either unsorted or a sorted T cell fraction (not recorded which). The chain employs TRBV20-1 and TRBJ2-3; 13 bases fit TRBD2. This clonotype originated in a female donor with ankylosing spondylitis or in good health (not recorded which). Here the CDR3 DNA reads TGCAGTGCTCGGGGACTAGCGGGAAACACAGATACGCAGTATTTT. Protein: CSARGLAGNTDTQYF.